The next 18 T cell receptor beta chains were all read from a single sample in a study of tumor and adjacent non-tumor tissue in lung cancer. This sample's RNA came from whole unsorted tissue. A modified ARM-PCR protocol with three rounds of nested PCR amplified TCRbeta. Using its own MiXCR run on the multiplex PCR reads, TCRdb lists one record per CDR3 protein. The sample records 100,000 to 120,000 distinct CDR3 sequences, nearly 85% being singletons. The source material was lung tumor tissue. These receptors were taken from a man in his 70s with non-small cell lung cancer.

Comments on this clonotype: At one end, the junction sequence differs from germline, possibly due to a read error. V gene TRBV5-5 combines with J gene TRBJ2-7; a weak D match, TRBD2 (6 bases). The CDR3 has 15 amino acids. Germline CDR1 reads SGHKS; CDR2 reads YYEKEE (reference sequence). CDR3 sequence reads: CASSFLPGSSYEQYF. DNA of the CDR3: TGTGCCAGCAGCTTCCTTCCCGGGAGCTCCTACGAGCAGTATTTC.

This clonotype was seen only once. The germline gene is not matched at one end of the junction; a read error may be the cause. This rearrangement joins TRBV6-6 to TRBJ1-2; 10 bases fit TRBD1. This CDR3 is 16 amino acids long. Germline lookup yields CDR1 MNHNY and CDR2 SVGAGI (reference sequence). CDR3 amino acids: CASDMDRGNSFYDYTF. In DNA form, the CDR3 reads TGTGCCAGCGATATGGACAGGGGGAACTCGTTCTATGACTACACCTTC.

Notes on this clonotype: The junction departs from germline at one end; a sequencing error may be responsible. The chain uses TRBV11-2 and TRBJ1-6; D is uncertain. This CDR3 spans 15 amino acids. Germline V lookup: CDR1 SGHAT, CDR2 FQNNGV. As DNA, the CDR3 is TGTGCAAGCGGTTCCCAAAGCTCCTATAATTCACCACTCCACTTT. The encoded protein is CASGSQSSYNSPLHF.

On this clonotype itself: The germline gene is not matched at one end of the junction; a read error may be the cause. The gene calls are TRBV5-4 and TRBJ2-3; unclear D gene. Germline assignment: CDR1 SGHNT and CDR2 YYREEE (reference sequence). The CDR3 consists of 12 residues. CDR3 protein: CDSSRICDTQYF. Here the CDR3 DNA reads TGTGACAGCAGCCGAATATGTGATACGCAGTATTTT.

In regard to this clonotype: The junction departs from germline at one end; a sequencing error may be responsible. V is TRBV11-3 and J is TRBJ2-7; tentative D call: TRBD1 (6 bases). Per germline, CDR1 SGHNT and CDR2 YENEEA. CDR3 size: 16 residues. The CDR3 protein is CTSSSTGKTGRDKQYF. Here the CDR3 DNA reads TGTACCAGCAGCTCCACCGGTAAGACAGGAAGAGACAAGCAGTACTTC.

CDR3 in amino acids: CVSTSPYGYEQYF. CDR3 sequence (DNA): TGTGTTAGCACTTCCCCTTACGGGTACGAGCAGTACTTC. The rearrangement uses TRBV28 and TRBJ2-7; no reliable D call. The CDR3 has 13 residues. From germline, CDR1 is MDHEN and CDR2 SYDVKM.

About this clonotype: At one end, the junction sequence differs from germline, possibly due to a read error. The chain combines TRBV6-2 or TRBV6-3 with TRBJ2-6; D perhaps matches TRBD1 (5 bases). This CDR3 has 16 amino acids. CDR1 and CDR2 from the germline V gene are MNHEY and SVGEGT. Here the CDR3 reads CASNYGGVSGANVLTF. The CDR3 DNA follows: TGTGCCAGCAATTACGGTGGGGTCTCTGGGGCCAACGTTCTTACTTTC.

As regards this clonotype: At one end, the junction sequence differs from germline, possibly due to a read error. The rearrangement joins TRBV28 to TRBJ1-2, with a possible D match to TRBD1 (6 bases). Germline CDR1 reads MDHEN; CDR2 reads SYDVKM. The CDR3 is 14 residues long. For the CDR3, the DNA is TGTGCCTGCGCCTGGGGGGGGCATAACCATGGCTACACCTTC. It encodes CACAWGGHNHGYTF.

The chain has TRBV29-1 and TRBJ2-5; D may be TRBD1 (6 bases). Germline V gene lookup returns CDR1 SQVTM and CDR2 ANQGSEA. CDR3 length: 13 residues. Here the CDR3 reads CCMIDRFQETQYF. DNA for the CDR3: TGCTGCATGATCGACAGGTTCCAAGAGACCCAGTACTTC.

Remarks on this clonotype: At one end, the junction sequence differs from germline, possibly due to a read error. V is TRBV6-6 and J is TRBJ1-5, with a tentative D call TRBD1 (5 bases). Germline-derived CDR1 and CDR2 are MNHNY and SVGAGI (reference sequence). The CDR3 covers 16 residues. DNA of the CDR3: TGTACCAACAATCCAGAGCCTTCAGGGTTTATTCAGCCCCACCATTTT. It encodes CTNNPEPSGFIQPHHF.

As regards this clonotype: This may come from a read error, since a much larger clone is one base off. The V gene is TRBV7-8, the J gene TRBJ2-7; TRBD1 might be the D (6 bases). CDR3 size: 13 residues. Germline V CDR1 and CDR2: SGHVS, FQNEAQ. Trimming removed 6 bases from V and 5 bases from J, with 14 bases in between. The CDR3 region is CASSLYRVHEQYF. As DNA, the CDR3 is TGTGCCAGCAGTCTTTACAGGGTCCACGAGCAGTACTTC.

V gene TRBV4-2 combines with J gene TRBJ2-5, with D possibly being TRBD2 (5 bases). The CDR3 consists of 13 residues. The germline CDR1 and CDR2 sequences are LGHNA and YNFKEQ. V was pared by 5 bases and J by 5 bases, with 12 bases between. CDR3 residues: CASSVLWEETQYF. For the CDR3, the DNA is TGTGCCAGCAGCGTGCTATGGGAGGAGACCCAGTACTTC.

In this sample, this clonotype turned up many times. CDR3 residues: CASSQRVGLAAEQFF. The CDR3 DNA follows: TGTGCCAGCAGCCAAAGAGTCGGACTAGCGGCTGAGCAGTTCTTC. This rearrangement joins TRBV5-6 to TRBJ2-1; TRBD2 agrees at 10 bases. The germline V gene encodes CDR1 SGHDT and CDR2 YYEEEE. The ends lost 4 bases at V and 9 bases at J; junction bases unmatched: 10. CDR3 length: 15 amino acids. Supplemented by reference TRBV5-6 and TRBJ2-1, the full variable domain reads DAGVTQSPTHLIKTRGQQVTLRCSPKSGHDTVSWYQQALGQGPQFIFQYYEEEERQRGNFPDRFSGHQFPNYSSELNVNALLLGDSALYLCASSQRVGLAAEQFFGPGTRLTVL.

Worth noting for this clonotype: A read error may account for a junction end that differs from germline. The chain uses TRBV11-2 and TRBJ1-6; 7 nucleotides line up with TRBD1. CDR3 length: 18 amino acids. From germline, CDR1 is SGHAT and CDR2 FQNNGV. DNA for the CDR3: TGTGCCGGCAGCTCACGACAGGGAGGAAGTTCCTATAATTCTCCCCTCCACTTT. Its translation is CAGSSRQGGSSYNSPLHF.

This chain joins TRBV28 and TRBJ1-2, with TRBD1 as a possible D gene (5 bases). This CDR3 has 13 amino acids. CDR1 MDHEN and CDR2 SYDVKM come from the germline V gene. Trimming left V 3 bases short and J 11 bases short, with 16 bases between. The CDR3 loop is CASSLAWGGGYTF. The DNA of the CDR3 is TGTGCCAGCAGTTTGGCCTGGGGGGGTGGTTACACCTTC.

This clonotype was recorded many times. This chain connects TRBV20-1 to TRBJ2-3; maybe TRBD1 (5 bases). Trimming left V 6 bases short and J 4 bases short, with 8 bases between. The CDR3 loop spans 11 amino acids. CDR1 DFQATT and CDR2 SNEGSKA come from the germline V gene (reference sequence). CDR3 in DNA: TGCAGTGCCGTAGGGGCAGATACGCAGTATTTT. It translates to CSAVGADTQYF.

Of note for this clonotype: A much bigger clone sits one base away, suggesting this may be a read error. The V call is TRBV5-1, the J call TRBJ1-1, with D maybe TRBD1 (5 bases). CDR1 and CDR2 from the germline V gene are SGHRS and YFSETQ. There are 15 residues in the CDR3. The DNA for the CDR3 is TGCGCCAGCAATCTTCAAGGGGAGGGGAACACTGAAGCTTACTTT. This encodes CASNLQGEGNTEAYF. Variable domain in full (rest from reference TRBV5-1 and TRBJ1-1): KAGVTQTPRYLIKTRGQQVTLSCSPISGHRSVSWYQQTPGQGLQFLFEYFSETQRNKGNFPGRFSGRQFSNSRSEMNVSTLELGDSALYLCASNLQGEGNTEAYFGQGTRLTVV.

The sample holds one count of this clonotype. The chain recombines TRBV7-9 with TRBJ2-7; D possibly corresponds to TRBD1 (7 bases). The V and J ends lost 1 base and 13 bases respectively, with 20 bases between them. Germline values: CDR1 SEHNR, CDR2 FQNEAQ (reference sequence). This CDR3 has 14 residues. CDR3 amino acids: CASSLDPRGDELYF. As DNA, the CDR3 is TGTGCCAGCAGCTTAGATCCCAGGGGGGACGAGCTATACTTC. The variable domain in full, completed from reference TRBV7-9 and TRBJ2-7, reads DTGVSQNPRHKITKRGQNVTFRCDPISEHNRLYWYRQTLGQGPEFLTYFQNEAQLEKSRLLSDRFSAERPKGSFSTLEIQRTEQGDSAMYLCASSLDPRGDELYFGPGTRLTVT.